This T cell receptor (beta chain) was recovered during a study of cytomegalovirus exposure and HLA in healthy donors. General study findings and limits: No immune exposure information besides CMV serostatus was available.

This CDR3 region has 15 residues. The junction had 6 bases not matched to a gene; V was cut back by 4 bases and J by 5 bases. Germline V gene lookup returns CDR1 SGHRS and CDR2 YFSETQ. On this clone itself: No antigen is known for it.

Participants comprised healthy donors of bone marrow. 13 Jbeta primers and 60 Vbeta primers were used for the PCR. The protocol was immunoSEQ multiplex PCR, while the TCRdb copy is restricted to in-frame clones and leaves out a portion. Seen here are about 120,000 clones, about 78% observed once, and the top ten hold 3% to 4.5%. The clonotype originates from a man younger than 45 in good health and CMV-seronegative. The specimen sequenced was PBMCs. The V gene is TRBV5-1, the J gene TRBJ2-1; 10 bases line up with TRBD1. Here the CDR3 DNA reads TGCGCCAGCAGCCTAGGGACAGGGGTGGACAATGAGCAGTTCTTC. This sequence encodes CASSLGTGVDNEQFF.